This T cell receptor beta chain is drawn from a study of siplizumab effects on memory and regulatory T cells. Profiling relied on immunoSEQ multiplex PCR, and the TCRdb table lists in-frame clones only, not all of them. The sample contains more than 85,000 clones, 90% to 95% of which appear only once. The CDR3 length is 14 residues. V was trimmed by 4 bases and J by 5 bases, leaving 14 bases between them. Germline lookup yields CDR1 SGHKS and CDR2 YYEKEE (reference sequence). This TCR was sampled from a human donor in good health. The chain recombines TRBV5-5 with TRBJ2-3; no firm D call. The sequencing sample was made of Tregs sorted from blood. The CDR3 sequence is CASSPRWSVDTQYF. CDR3 nucleotide sequence: TGTGCCAGCAGCCCCCGGTGGTCGGTAGATACGCAGTATTTT. Together with reference TRBV5-5 and TRBJ2-3, the CDR3 gives the full variable domain: DAGVTQSPTHLIKTRGQQVTLRCSPISGHKSVSWYQQVLGQGPQFIFQYYEKEERGRGNFPDRFSARQFPNYSSELNVNALLLGDSALYLCASSPRWSVDTQYFGPGTRLTVL.